These 26 T cell receptor beta chains were sequenced from one sample in a study of blood T cell repertoires in COVID-19. Measured with immunoSEQ multiplex PCR; TCRdb has only the in-frame clones, and not every one. The repertoire consists of about 150,000 clones, with around 84% occurring once and the leading ten covering around two fifths. Sequenced material: peripheral blood. The origin of the receptors is a human donor in a cohort sampled during active COVID-19.

This chain links TRBV2 with TRBJ2-5; 7 bases fit TRBD1. There are 13 residues in the CDR3. With 8 bases clipped from V and 2 bases from J, the junction kept 5 bases outside the gene matches. Germline CDR1 and CDR2: SNHLY and FYNNEI. In DNA form, the CDR3 reads TGTGCCAGCGCCAGGGGGAATCAAGAGACCCAGTACTTC. Protein: CASARGNQETQYF.

The chain employs TRBV15 and TRBJ2-1; D is undetermined. V shed 3 bases and J shed 1 base, with 7 bases lying between them. This CDR3 contains 14 residues. Germline V gene data show CDR1 as LNHNV and CDR2 as YYDKDF (reference sequence). The CDR3 DNA reads as TGTGCCACCAGCAGCAGTGATTCCTACAATGAGCAGTTCTTC. This sequence encodes CATSSSDSYNEQFF.

This clone was counted only a few times. The rearrangement joins TRBV7-2 to TRBJ2-3; no definite D call. CDR1 SGHTA and CDR2 FQGNSA come from the germline V gene. The CDR3 totals 12 residues. The V end lost 1 base, the J end lost 8 bases, and 7 bases lay between the germline ends. In nucleotides, the CDR3 is TGTGCCAGCAGCTTAGACAGTTCTACGCAGTATTTT. It is translated as CASSLDSSTQYF.

V is TRBV28 and J is TRBJ2-7, with D unclear. The CDR3 is 11 amino acids. Germline CDR1 and CDR2: MDHEN and SYDVKM. V lost 4 bases and J 1 base, leaving 2 bases between the germline ends. The CDR3 DNA follows: TGTGCCAGCAGTTCATCCTACGAGCAGTACTTC. This encodes CASSSSYEQYF.

The chain recombines TRBV7-2 with TRBJ2-7; D gene unclear. V lost 2 bases to trimming and J lost 0 bases, with 11 bases between them. Germline CDR1 and CDR2: SGHTA and FQGNSA. The CDR3 consists of 15 residues. The CDR3 here is CASSLTILSSYEQYF. The CDR3 nucleotides are TGTGCCAGCAGCTTAACGATACTGAGCTCCTACGAGCAGTACTTC.

This chain uses TRBV10-3 with TRBJ2-1; D perhaps matches TRBD1 (7 bases). The CDR3 covers 15 residues. Trimming cost V 4 bases and J 6 bases, with 16 bases left between them. Per germline, CDR1 ENHRY and CDR2 SYGVKD. The CDR3: CAISVAGQHLNEQFF. As DNA, the CDR3 is TGTGCCATCAGTGTGGCGGGACAGCATCTCAATGAGCAGTTCTTC.

V usage is TRBV5-4 and J usage is TRBJ2-3; no clear D gene. CDR1 SGHNT and CDR2 YYREEE come from the germline V gene (reference sequence). The length of the CDR3 is 14 residues. V was shortened by 0 bases and J by 2 bases, with 7 bases between the two germline ends. CDR3 sequence (DNA): TGTGCCAGCAGCTTGGACAGATACACAGATACGCAGTATTTT. It codes for CASSLDRYTDTQYF.

This chain links TRBV2 with TRBJ1-3, with D uncertain. This CDR3 is 19 amino acids long. The germline V and J ends were trimmed by 4 bases and 0 bases, with 22 bases remaining between them. Germline V gene data show CDR1 as SNHLY and CDR2 as FYNNEI. The CDR3 protein is CASSGHLAGGRFSGNTIYF. The CDR3 coding sequence is TGTGCCAGCAGTGGTCACCTTGCCGGAGGCCGCTTCTCTGGAAACACCATATATTTT. Full variable domain (remainder filled in from reference TRBV2 and TRBJ1-3): EPEVTQTPSHQVTQMGQEVILRCVPISNHLYFYWYRQILGQKVEFLVSFYNNEISEKSEIFDDQFSVERPDGSNFTLKIRSTKLEDSAMYFCASSGHLAGGRFSGNTIYFGEGSWLTVV.

The genes are TRBV7-2 and TRBJ1-3, with D unclear. V lost 10 bases to trimming and J lost 3 bases, with 13 bases between them. In germline, CDR1 is SGHTA, CDR2 FQGNSA. The CDR3 runs to 13 residues. CDR3 region: CATSREGGNTIYF. CDR3 DNA sequence: TGTGCCACGTCGCGGGAGGGTGGAAACACCATATATTTT.

The V and J genes are TRBV2 and TRBJ2-3, with 14 bases identical to TRBD2. The CDR3 runs 19 residues. Looked up from germline, CDR1 is SNHLY and CDR2 is FYNNEI. Losses at the gene ends were 9 bases for V and 2 bases for J; bases not matched to a gene: 16. This CDR3 is CASEKGPRTSGGLTDTQYF. CDR3 DNA sequence: TGTGCCAGTGAGAAGGGGCCCCGGACTAGCGGGGGGCTCACAGATACGCAGTATTTT.

V gene TRBV6-5 combines with J gene TRBJ1-1; tentatively, D is TRBD1 (5 bases). The germline V and J ends were trimmed by 0 bases and 10 bases, with 21 bases remaining between them. The CDR3 runs to 16 residues. Germline-derived CDR1 and CDR2 are MNHEY and SVGAGI. In nucleotides, the CDR3 is TGTGCCAGCAGTTACTCGAAACCGCCCTTTTCAAGGGGAGCTTTCTTT. Protein product: CASSYSKPPFSRGAFF.

V and J are TRBV29-1 and TRBJ2-2, with D possibly TRBD1 on 6 matching bases. Germline CDR1 is SQVTM and CDR2 is ANQGSEA. This CDR3 is built from 13 residues. Trimming shortened V by 6 bases and J by 3 bases, and 11 bases separated the two germline ends. CDR3 protein: CSVRQDHTGELFF. The DNA of the CDR3 is TGCAGCGTACGACAGGACCACACCGGGGAGCTGTTTTTT.

The count of this clone is one. The J gene is TRBJ1-4, the V gene TRBV10-3; D is possibly TRBD1 (6 bases). The CDR3 covers 15 residues. Trimming pared 5 bases from V and 9 bases from J, leaving 19 bases between. CDR1 and CDR2 (germline): ENHRY, SYGVKD. The CDR3 here is CAISSQGSSHKKLFF. Here the CDR3 DNA reads TGTGCCATCAGTTCTCAGGGGTCAAGTCACAAAAAACTGTTTTTT.

This chain uses TRBV5-1 with TRBJ1-3; 7 bases are shared with TRBD1. The CDR3 is 15 residues long. The ends lost 6 bases at V and 0 bases at J; junction bases unmatched: 6. The germline V gene has CDR1 SGHRS and CDR2 YFSETQ. The CDR3 protein is CASTPDRPSGNTIYF. The CDR3 bases are TGCGCCAGCACCCCGGACAGGCCCTCTGGAAACACCATATATTTT.

The chain has TRBV27 and TRBJ2-2; D call uncertain. The V gene's germline CDR1 is MNHEY and CDR2 SMNVEV (reference sequence). This CDR3 is 13 amino acids long. Between the trimmed V and J ends, which lost 2 bases and 4 bases, there was a span of 5 bases. The CDR3 spells CASSLSSTGELFF. The CDR3 DNA reads TGTGCCAGCAGTTTAAGTAGCACCGGGGAGCTGTTTTTT.

The J gene is TRBJ1-1, the V gene TRBV19; weak D call: TRBD1 (5 bases). The CDR3 is made up of 17 amino acids. The V gene's germline CDR1 is LNHDA and CDR2 SQIVND (reference sequence). With 3 bases removed from V and 6 bases from J, the gap between germline ends came to 23 bases. The CDR3 is CASSIPNRLIQLAEAFF. The CDR3 DNA reads TGTGCCAGTAGTATTCCCAACAGGTTAATACAGCTGGCTGAAGCTTTCTTT.

The V call is TRBV27, the J call TRBJ2-7; D may be TRBD1 (5 bases). Germline-derived CDR1 and CDR2 are MNHEY and SMNVEV (reference sequence). V lost 3 bases and J lost 5, with 8 bases in between. The CDR3 is 12 residues long. CDR3 bases: TGTGCCAGCAGTTTTTCAGGGAACGAGCAGTACTTC. Translating it yields CASSFSGNEQYF.

The CDR3 is CASSLAWGVTSSYEQYF. Here the CDR3 DNA reads TGTGCCAGCAGCTTAGCCTGGGGGGTCACAAGCTCCTACGAGCAGTACTTC. The rearrangement links TRBV7-2 to TRBJ2-7, with D possibly matching TRBD2 (6 bases). The V end lost 0 bases, the J end lost 0 bases, and 15 bases lay between the germline ends. Germline CDR1 and CDR2: SGHTA and FQGNSA. This CDR3 has 17 residues. Combining the CDR3 with reference TRBV7-2 and TRBJ2-7 gives the whole variable domain GAGVSQSPSNKVTEKGKDVELRCDPISGHTALYWYRQSLGQGLEFLIYFQGNSAPDKSGLPSDRFSAERTGGSVSTLTIQRTQQEDSAVYLCASSLAWGVTSSYEQYFGPGTRLTVT.

J is TRBJ2-2 and V is TRBV7-9; a possible D gene is TRBD1 (5 bases). CDR1 is SEHNR and CDR2 is FQNEAQ in the germline V gene (reference sequence). The CDR3 runs to 16 residues. V was shortened by 2 bases and J by 6 bases, with 16 bases between the two germline ends. CDR3 loop: CASSLLRTPYAGELFF. DNA for the CDR3: TGTGCCAGCAGCTTATTAAGGACACCTTACGCCGGGGAGCTGTTTTTT.

The V gene is TRBV7-3, the J gene TRBJ2-1; D call uncertain. The CDR3 runs 16 residues. The germline V gene has CDR1 SGHTA and CDR2 FQGTGA. Deletions cut 5 bases from V and 0 bases from J, with 14 bases between. CDR3 amino acids: CASSPATTSSYNEQFF. CDR3 in DNA: TGTGCCAGCAGCCCCGCGACGACAAGCTCCTACAATGAGCAGTTCTTC.

This sequence joins TRBV4-3 and TRBJ2-1; tentatively, D is TRBD2 (5 bases). Deletions cut 0 bases from V and 3 bases from J, with 12 bases between. This CDR3 has 16 residues. The germline gives CDR1 LGHNA, CDR2 YSLEER. The CDR3 spells CASSQDKGDNYNEQFF. CDR3 nucleotide sequence: TGCGCCAGCAGCCAAGATAAGGGAGACAACTACAATGAGCAGTTCTTC.

The rearrangement uses TRBV5-4 and TRBJ1-2; TRBD1 matches 9 bases. The length of the CDR3 is 15 residues. The trim removed 1 base at V and 8 bases at J, leaving 9 bases unmatched. CDR1 and CDR2 from the germline V gene are SGHNT and YYREEE (reference sequence). CDR3 nucleotides: TGTGCCAGCAGCTTGCGATCCGGGACAGGGCGCGGCTACACCTTC. It is translated as CASSLRSGTGRGYTF.

This clone was detected once. The rearrangement joins TRBV6-5 to TRBJ1-3, with a weak D call TRBD1 (6 bases). The V end was cut by 6 bases, the J end by 8 bases, with 17 bases between. The CDR3 runs 14 residues. The germline gives CDR1 MNHEY, CDR2 SVGAGI. CDR3 loop: CASRPGTPRDTIYF. The CDR3 DNA sequence: TGTGCCAGCAGACCCGGGACACCCCGGGACACCATATATTTT.

The J gene is TRBJ2-5, the V gene TRBV7-2, with 11 bases fitting TRBD2. CDR3 size: 17 residues. The germline V gene encodes CDR1 SGHTA and CDR2 FQGNSA. V lost 5 bases to trimming and J lost 5 bases; unmatched junction nucleotides: 13. The CDR3 DNA reads TGTGCCAGCAGCCCAACCTCCGGGACTAGCGGATTGGAGACCCAGTACTTC. The encoded protein is CASSPTSGTSGLETQYF. The full variable domain, in which reference TRBV7-2 and TRBJ2-5 provide the parts outside the CDR3, is GAGVSQSPSNKVTEKGKDVELRCDPISGHTALYWYRQSLGQGLEFLIYFQGNSAPDKSGLPSDRFSAERTGGSVSTLTIQRTQQEDSAVYLCASSPTSGTSGLETQYFGPGTRLLVL.

On this clone: The limits of the CDR3 on the DNA are not certain, so only TCRdb's listed CDR3 is given. The rearrangement joins TRBV28 to TRBJ1-6; the listed D gene, TRBD1, was not tested against the DNA. Germline assignment: CDR1 MDHEN and CDR2 SYDVKM. The CDR3 length is 15 residues, termini included. CDR3 in amino acids: CASSSGQGNNSPLHF.

The chain couples TRBV27 to TRBJ1-1; D is uncertain. The CDR3 covers 14 residues. V gave up 2 bases and J gave up 1 base, with 8 bases separating them. The germline CDR1 and CDR2 sequences are MNHEY and SMNVEV (reference sequence). CDR3 amino acids: CASSLAGGNTEAFF. Written as DNA, the CDR3 is TGTGCCAGCAGTTTAGCCGGTGGGAACACTGAAGCTTTCTTT.